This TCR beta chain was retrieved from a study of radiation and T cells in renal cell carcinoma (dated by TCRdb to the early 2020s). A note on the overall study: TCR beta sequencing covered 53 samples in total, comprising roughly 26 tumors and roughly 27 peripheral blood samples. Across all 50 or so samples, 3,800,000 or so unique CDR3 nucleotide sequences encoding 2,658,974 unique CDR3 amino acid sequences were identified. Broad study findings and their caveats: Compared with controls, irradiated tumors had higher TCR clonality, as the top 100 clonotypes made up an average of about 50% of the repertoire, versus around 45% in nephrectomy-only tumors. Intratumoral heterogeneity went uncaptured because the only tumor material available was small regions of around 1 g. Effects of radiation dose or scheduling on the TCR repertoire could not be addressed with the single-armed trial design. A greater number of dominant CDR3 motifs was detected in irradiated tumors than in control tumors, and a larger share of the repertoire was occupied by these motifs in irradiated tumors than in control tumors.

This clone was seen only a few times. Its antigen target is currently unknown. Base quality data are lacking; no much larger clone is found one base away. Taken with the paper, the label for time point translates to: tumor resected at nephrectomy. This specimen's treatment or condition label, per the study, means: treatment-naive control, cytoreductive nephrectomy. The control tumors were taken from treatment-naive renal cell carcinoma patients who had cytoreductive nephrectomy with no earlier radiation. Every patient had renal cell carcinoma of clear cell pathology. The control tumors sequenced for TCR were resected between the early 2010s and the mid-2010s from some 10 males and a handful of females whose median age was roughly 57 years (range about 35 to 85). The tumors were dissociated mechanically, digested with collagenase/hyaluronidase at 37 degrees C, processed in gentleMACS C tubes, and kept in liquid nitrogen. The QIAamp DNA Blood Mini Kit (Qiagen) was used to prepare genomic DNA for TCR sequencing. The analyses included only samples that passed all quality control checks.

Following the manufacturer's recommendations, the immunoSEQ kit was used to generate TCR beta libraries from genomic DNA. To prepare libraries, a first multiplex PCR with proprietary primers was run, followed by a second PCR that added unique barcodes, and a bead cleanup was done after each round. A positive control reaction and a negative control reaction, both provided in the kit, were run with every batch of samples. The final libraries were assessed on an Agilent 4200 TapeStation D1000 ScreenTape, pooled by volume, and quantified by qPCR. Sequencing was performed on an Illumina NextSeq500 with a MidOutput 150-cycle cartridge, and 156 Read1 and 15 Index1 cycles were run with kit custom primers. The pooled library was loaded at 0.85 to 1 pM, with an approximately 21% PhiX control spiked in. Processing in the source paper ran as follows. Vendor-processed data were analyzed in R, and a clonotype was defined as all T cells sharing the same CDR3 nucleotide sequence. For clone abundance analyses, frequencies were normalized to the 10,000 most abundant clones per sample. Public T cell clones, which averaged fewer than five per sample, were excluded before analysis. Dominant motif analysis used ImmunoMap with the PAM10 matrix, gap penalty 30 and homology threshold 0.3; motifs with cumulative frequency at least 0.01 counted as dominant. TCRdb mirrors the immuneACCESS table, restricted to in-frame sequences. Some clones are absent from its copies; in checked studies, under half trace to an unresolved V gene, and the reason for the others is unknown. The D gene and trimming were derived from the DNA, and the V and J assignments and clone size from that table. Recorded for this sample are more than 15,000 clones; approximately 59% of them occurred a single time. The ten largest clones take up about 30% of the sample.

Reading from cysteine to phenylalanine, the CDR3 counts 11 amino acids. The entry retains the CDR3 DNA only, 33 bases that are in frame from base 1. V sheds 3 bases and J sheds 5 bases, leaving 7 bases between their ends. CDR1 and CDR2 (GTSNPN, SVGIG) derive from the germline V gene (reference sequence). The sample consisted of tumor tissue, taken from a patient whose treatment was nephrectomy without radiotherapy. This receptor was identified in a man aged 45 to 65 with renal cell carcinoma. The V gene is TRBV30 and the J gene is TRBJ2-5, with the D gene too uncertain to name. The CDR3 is CAWRVRETQYF. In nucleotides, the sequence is TGTGCCTGGAGGGTGAGGGAGACCCAGTACTTC. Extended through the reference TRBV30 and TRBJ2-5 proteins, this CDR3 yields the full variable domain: SQTIHQWPATLVQPVGSPLSLECTVEGTSNPNLYWYRQAAGRGLQLLFYSVGIGQISSEVPQNLSASRPQDRQFILSSKKLLLSDSGFYLCAWRVRETQYFGPGTRLLVL.